The T cell receptor beta chain described here comes from a study of early T cells in non-severe SARS-CoV-2 infection. As for the study in general: With bulk RNA from unsorted whole blood as input, sequencing yielded unpaired chains.

The CDR3 consists of 12 residues. V lost 6 bases and J 6 bases, leaving 11 bases between the germline ends. This clonotype was seen many times. TCRdb re-derived calls from the 5' RACE reads in MiXCR, one entry per CDR3 protein. The table has about 66,000 distinct CDR3 sequences, approximately 9.1% seen once; the top ten hold 2.5% to 3.5%. The TCR comes from an adult who was a healthcare worker with PCR-confirmed SARS-CoV-2 infection or an uninfected control (not recorded which). The sample was whole blood. This chain connects TRBV12-3 or TRBV12-4 to TRBJ1-1; TRBD1 is a possible D gene (6 bases). In DNA form, the CDR3 reads TGTGCCAGCAGGACCGACAGGTCTGAAGCTTTCTTT. Protein sequence: CASRTDRSEAFF.